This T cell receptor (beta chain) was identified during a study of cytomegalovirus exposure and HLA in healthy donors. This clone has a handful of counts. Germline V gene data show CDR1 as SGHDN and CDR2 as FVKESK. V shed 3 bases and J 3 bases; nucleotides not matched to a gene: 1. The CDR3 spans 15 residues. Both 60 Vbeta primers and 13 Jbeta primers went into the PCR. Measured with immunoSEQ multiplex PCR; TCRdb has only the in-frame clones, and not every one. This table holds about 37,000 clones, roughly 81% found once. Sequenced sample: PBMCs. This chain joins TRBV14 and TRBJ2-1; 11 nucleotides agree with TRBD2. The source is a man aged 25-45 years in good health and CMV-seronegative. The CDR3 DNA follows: TGTGCCAGCAGCCAGGGACTAGCGGACTACAATGAGCAGTTCTTC. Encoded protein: CASSQGLADYNEQFF.